This TCR beta chain was observed in a study of CD8+ T cells in alopecia areata. PBMCs served as the source from which CD4+ and CD8+ T cells were sorted. Trimming shortened V by 4 bases and J by 4 bases, and 20 bases separated the two germline ends. The CDR3 sequence is 16 residues long. Germline-derived CDR1 and CDR2 are SGHDT and YYEEEE. Reverse transcription of extracted RNA yielded cDNA, which provided the sequencing template. The table came from immunoSEQ multiplex PCR; TCRdb's copy has only in-frame clones and leaves some out. Here the sample spans fewer than 250,000 clones, 50% to 60% being singletons.

The receptor comes from a human donor with alopecia areata. The chain has TRBV5-6 and TRBJ1-2; no firm D call. The source material was CD4+ T cells sorted from blood, sampled at week 0. CDR3 loop: CASSHLARDSAYGYTF. In DNA form, the CDR3 reads TGTGCCAGCAGCCATCTGGCTAGGGATAGCGCCTATGGCTACACCTTC. The full variable domain, completed using reference TRBV5-6 and TRBJ1-2, is DAGVTQSPTHLIKTRGQQVTLRCSPKSGHDTVSWYQQALGQGPQFIFQYYEEEERQRGNFPDRFSGHQFPNYSSELNVNALLLGDSALYLCASSHLARDSAYGYTFGSGTRLTVV.